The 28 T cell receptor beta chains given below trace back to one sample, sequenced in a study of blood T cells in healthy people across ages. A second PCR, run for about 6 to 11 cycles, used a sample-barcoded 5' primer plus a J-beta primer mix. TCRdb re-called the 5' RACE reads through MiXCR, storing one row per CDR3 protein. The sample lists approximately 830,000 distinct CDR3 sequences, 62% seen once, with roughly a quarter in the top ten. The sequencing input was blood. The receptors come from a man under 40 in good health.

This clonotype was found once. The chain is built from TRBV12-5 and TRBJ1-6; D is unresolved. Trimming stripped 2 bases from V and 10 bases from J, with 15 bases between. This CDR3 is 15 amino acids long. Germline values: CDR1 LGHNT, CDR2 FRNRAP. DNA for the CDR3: TGTGCTAGTGGTTTGCCGGACGCCTTAGCGTCACCCCTCCACTTT. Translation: CASGLPDALASPLHF.

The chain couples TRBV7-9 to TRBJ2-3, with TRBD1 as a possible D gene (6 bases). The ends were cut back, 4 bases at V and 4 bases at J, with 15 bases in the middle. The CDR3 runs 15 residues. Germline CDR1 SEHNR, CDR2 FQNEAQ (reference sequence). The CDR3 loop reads CASSYRVGLSDTQYF. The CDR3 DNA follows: TGTGCCAGCAGCTACAGGGTCGGTCTATCAGATACGCAGTATTTT.

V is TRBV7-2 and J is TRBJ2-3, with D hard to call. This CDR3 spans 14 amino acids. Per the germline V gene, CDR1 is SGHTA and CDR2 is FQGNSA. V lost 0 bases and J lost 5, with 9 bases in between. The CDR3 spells CASSLATPRDTQYF. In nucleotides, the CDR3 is TGTGCCAGCAGCTTAGCTACTCCGCGAGATACGCAGTATTTT. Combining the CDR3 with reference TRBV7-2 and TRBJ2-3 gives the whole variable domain GAGVSQSPSNKVTEKGKDVELRCDPISGHTALYWYRQSLGQGLEFLIYFQGNSAPDKSGLPSDRFSAERTGGSVSTLTIQRTQQEDSAVYLCASSLATPRDTQYFGPGTRLTVL.

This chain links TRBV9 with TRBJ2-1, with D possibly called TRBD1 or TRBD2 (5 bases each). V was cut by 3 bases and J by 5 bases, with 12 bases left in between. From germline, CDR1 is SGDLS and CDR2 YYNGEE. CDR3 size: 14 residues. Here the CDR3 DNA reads TGTGCCAGCAGCGGGGACGGGGCTAACAATGAGCAGTTCTTC. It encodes CASSGDGANNEQFF.

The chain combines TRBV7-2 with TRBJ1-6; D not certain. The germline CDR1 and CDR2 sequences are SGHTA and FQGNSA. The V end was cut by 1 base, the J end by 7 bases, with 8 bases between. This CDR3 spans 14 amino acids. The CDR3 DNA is TGTGCCAGCAGCTTAGTAGAAGTCAATTCACCCCTCCACTTT. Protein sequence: CASSLVEVNSPLHF. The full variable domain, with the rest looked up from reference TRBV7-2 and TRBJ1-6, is GAGVSQSPSNKVTEKGKDVELRCDPISGHTALYWYRQSLGQGLEFLIYFQGNSAPDKSGLPSDRFSAERTGGSVSTLTIQRTQQEDSAVYLCASSLVEVNSPLHFGNGTRLTVT.

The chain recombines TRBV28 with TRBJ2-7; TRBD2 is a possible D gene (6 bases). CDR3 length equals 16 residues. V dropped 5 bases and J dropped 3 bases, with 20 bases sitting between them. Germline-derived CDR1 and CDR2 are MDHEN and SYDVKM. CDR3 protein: CASSDPVEGQNYEQYF. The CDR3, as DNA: TGTGCCAGCAGTGATCCTGTGGAGGGCCAAAACTACGAGCAGTACTTC.

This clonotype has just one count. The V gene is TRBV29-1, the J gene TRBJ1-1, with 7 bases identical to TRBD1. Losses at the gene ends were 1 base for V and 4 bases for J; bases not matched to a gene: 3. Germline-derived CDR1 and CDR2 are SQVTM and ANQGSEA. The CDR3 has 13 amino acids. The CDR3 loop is CSVEGGQSTEAFF. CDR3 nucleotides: TGCAGCGTTGAAGGGGGACAGAGCACTGAAGCTTTCTTT.

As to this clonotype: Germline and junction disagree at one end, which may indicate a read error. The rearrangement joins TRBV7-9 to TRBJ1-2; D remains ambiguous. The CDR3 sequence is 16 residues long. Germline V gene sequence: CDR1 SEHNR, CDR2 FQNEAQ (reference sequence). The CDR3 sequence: CASSLITMRPDYGCTF. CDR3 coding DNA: TGTGCCAGCAGCTTAATTACCATGAGACCGGACTATGGCTGCACCTTC.

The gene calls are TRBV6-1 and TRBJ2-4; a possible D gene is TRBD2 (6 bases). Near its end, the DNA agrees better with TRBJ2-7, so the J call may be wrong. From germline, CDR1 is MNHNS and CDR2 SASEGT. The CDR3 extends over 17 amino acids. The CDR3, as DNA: TGTGCCAGCAGTGAAGCCCTGGAAACGGGACTGGTCTACGAGCAGTACTTC. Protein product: CASSEALETGLVYEQYF.

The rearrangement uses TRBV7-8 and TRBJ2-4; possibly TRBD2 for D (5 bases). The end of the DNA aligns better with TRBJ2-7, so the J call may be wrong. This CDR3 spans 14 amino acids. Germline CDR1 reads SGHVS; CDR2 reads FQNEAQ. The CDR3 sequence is CASSSLNEGSEQYF. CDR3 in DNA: TGTGCCAGCAGCTCCCTAAATGAGGGAAGCGAGCAGTACTTC.

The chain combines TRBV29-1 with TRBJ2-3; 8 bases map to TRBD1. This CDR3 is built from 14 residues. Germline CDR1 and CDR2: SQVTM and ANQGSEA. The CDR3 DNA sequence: TGCTGCGCCGCGGACAGGGTAATTGGGGATACGCAGTATTTT. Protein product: CCAADRVIGDTQYF.

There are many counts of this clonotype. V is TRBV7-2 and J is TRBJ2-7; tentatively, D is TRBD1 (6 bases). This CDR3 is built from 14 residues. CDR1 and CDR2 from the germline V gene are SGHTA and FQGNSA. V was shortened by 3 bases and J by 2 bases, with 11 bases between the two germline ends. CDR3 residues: CASSFITGTYEQYF. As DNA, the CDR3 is TGTGCCAGCAGCTTTATAACAGGGACCTACGAGCAGTACTTC.

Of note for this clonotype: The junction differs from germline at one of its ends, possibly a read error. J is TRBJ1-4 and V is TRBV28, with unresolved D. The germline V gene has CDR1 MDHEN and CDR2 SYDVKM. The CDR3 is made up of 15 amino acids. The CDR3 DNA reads TGTGCTAGCAGTGCTGGGAGGCGGCGGGTGGAAAAACTGTTTTTT. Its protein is CASSAGRRRVEKLFF. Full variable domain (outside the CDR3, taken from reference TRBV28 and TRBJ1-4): DVKVTQSSRYLVKRTGEKVFLECVQDMDHENMFWYRQDPGLGLRLIYFSYDVKMKEKGDIPEGYSVSREKKERFSLILESASTNQTSMYLCASSAGRRRVEKLFFGSGTQLSVL.

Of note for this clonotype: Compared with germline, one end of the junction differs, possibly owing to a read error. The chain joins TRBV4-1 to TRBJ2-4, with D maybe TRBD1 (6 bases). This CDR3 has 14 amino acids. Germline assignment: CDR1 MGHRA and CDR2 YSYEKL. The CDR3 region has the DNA TGTGCCAGCAGCTTAAGGGACACTCCAAACATTCAGTACTTC. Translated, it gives CASSLRDTPNIQYF.

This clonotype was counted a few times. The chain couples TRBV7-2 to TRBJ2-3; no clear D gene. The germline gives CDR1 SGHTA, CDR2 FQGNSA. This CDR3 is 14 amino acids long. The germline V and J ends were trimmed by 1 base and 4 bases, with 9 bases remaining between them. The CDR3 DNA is TGTGCCAGCAGCTTAGAGGTGAATGCAGATACGCAGTATTTT. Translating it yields CASSLEVNADTQYF.

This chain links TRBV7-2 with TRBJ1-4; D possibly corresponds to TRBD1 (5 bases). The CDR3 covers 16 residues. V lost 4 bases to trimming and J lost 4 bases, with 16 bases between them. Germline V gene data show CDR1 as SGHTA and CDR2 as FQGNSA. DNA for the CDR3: TGTGCCAGCAGCTACGTAGGTGGGGGAGGTAATGAAAAACTGTTTTTT. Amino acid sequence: CASSYVGGGGNEKLFF.

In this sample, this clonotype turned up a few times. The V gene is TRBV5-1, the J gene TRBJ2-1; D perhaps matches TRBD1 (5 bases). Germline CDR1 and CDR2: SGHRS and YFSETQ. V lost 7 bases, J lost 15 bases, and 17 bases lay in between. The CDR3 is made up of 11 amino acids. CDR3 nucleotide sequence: TGCGCCAGCTTAGGCCAGGGATCGCGGTTCTTC. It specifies CASLGQGSRFF.

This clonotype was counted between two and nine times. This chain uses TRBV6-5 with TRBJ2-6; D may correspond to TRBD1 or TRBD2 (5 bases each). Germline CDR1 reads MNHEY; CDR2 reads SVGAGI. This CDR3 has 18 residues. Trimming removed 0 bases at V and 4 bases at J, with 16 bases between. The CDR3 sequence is CASSYSRGTGSGANVLTF. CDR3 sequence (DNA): TGTGCCAGCAGTTACTCAAGAGGGACGGGTTCCGGGGCCAACGTCCTGACTTTC.

In nucleotides, the CDR3 is TGTGCCAGCAGCGTAGAGGGACAGGGGGCTTACGAGCAGTACTTC. Its translation is CASSVEGQGAYEQYF. The genes are TRBV9 and TRBJ2-7, with TRBD1 matching over 12 bases. This CDR3 is built from 15 residues. Trimming cost V 0 bases and J 4 bases; bases outside gene matches: 2. Germline CDR1 is SGDLS and CDR2 is YYNGEE.

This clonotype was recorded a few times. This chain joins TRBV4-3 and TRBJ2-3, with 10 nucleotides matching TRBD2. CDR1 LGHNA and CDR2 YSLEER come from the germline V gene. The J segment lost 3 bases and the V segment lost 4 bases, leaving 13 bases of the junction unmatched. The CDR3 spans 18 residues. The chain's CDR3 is CASSPLLGSGGATDTQYF. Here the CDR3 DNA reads TGCGCCAGCAGCCCCCTCCTAGGGAGCGGGGGGGCAACAGATACGCAGTATTTT.

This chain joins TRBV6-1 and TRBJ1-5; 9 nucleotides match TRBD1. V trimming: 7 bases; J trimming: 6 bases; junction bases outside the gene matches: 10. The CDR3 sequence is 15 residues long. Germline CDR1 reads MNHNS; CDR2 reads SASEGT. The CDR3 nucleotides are TGTGCCAGCAAAAGCCGGACAGGGGACATTCAGCCCCAGCATTTT. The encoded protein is CASKSRTGDIQPQHF.

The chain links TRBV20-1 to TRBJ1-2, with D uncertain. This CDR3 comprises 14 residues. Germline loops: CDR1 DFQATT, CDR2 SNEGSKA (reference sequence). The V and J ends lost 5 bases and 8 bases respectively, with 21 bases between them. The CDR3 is CSALFGLRADGYTF. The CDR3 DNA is TGCAGTGCTCTATTCGGGTTGAGGGCGGACGGCTACACCTTC.

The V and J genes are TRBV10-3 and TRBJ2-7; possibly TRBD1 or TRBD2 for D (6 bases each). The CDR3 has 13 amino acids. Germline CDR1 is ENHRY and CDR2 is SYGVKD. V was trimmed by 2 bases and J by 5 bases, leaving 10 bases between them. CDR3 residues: CAISERGLDEQYF. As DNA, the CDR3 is TGTGCCATCAGTGAGCGGGGGCTCGACGAGCAGTACTTC.

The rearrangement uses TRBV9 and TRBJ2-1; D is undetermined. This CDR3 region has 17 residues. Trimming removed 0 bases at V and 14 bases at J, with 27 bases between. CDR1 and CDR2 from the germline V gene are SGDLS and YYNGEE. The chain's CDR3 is CASSVDRPVSTKLSKFF. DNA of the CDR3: TGTGCCAGCAGCGTAGATCGACCAGTTTCTACCAAACTCAGCAAGTTCTTC.

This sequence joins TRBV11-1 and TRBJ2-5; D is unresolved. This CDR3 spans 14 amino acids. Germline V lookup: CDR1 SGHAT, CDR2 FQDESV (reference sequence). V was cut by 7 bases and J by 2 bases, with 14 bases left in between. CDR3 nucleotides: TGTGCCAGCACCTTCCCTGCAGCTCAAGAGACCCAGTACTTC. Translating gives CASTFPAAQETQYF.

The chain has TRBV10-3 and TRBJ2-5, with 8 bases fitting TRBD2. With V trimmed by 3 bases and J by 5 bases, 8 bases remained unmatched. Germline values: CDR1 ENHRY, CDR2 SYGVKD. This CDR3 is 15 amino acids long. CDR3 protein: CAISDSRGAGETQYF. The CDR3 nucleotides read TGTGCCATCAGTGACTCGCGGGGGGCCGGGGAGACCCAGTACTTC.

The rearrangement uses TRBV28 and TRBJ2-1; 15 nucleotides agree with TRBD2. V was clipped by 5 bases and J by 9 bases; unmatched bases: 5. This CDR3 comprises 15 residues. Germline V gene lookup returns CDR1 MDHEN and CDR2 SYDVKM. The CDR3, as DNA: TGTGCCAGCAGTCCTTCGGGACTAGCGGGGGGTGAGCAGTTCTTC. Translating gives CASSPSGLAGGEQFF.

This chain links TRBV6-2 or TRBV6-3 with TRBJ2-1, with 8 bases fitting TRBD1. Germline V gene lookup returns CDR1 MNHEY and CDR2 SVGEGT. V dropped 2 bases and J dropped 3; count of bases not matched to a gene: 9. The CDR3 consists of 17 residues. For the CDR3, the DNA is TGTGCCAGCAGTTACGGGGGACAGGTTAGCTTCTACAATGAGCAGTTCTTC. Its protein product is CASSYGGQVSFYNEQFF.